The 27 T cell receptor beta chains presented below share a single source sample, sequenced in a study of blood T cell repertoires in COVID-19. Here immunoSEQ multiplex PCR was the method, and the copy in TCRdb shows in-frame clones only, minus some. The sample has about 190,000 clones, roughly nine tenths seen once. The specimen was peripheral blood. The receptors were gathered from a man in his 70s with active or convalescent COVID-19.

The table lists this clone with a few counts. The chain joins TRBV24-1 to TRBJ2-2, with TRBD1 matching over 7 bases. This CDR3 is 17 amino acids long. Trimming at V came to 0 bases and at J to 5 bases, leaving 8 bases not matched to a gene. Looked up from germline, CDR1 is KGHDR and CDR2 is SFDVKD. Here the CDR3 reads CATSDLQGTAVTGELFF. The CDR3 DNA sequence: TGTGCCACCAGTGATTTGCAAGGGACAGCCGTTACCGGGGAGCTGTTTTTT.

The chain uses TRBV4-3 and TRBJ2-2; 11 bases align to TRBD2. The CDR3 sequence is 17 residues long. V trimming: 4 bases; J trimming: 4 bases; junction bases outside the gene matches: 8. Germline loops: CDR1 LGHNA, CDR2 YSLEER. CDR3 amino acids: CASSPYSSGGFTGELFF. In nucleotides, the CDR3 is TGCGCCAGCAGCCCTTATTCTAGCGGGGGGTTCACCGGGGAGCTGTTTTTT.

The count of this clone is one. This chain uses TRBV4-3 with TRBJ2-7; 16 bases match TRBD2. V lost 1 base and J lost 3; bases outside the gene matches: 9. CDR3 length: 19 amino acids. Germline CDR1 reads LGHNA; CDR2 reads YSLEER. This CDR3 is CASSQGPGTSGGAYYEQYF. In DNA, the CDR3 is TGCGCCAGCAGCCAAGGACCCGGGACTAGCGGGGGGGCCTACTACGAGCAGTACTTC.

CDR3 sequence: CASCLGRGPSYEQYF. Here the CDR3 DNA reads TGTGCCAGCTGTTTGGGCAGGGGACCTTCCTACGAGCAGTACTTC. The rearrangement joins TRBV18 to TRBJ2-7, with TRBD1 as a possible D gene (6 bases). The V end lost 7 bases, the J end lost 1 base, and 17 bases lay between the germline ends. The CDR3 runs 15 residues. In germline, CDR1 is KGHSH, CDR2 LQKENI.

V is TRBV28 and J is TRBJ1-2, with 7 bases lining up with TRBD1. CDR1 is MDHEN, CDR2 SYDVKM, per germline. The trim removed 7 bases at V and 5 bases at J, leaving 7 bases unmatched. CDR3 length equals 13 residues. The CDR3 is CASTKTGIYGYTF. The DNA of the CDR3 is TGTGCCAGCACCAAGACAGGGATTTATGGCTACACCTTC.

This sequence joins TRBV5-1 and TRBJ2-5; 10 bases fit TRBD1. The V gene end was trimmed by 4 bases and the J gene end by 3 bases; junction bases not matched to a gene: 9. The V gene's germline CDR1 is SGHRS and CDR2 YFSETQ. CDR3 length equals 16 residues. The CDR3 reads CASSPSPGTGEETQYF. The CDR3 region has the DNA TGCGCCAGCAGCCCGTCGCCCGGGACAGGGGAAGAGACCCAGTACTTC.

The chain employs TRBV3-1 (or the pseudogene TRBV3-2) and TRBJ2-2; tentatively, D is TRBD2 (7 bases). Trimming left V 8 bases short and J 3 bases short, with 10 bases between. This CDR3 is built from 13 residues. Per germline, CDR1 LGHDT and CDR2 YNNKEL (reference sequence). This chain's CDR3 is CASGGAYTGELFF. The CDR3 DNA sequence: TGTGCCAGCGGGGGGGCTTACACCGGGGAGCTGTTTTTT.

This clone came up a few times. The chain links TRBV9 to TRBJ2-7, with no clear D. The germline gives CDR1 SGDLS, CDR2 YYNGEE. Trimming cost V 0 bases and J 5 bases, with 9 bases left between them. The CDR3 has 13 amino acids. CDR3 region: CASSVGGTHEQYF. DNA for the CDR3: TGTGCCAGCAGCGTAGGAGGTACCCACGAGCAGTACTTC.

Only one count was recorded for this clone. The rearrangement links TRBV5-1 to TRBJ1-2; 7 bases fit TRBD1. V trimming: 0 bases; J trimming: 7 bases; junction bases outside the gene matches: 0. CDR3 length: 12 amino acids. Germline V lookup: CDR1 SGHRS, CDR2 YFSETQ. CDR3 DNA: TGCGCCAGCAGCTTGGAGGGGGCTGGCTACACCTTC. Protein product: CASSLEGAGYTF.

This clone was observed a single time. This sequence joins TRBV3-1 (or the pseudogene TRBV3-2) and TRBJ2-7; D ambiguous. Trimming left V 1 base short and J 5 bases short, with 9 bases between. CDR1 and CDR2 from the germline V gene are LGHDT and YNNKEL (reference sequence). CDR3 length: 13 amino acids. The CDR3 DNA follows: TGTGCCAGCAGCCAAGCCAGTTTGCACGAGCAGTACTTC. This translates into CASSQASLHEQYF.

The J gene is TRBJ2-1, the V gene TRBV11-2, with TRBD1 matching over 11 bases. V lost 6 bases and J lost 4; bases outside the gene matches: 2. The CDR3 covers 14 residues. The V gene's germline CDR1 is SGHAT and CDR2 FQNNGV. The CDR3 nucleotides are TGTGCCAGCAGGGGACAGGGGGATTACAATGAGCAGTTCTTC. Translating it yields CASRGQGDYNEQFF.

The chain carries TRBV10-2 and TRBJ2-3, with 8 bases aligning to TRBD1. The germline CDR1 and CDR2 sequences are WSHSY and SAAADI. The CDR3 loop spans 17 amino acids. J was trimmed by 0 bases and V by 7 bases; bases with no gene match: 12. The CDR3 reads CASIRDRRDTSTDTQYF. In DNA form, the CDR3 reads TGCGCCAGCATCCGGGACAGGCGTGATACTAGCACAGATACGCAGTATTTT.

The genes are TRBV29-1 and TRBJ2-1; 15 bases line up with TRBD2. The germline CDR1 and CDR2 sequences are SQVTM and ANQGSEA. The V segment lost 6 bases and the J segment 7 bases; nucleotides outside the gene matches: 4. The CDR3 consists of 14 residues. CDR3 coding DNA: TGCAGCGTGACCGGGACTAGCGGGGGGAATGAGCAGTTCTTC. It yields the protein CSVTGTSGGNEQFF.

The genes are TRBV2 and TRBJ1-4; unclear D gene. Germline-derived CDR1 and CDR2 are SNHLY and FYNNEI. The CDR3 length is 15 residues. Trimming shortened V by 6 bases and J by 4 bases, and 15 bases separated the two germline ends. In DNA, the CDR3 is TGTGCCAGCAGGCGCGTCGGTGCTCTTAATGAAAAACTGTTTTTT. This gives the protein CASRRVGALNEKLFF.

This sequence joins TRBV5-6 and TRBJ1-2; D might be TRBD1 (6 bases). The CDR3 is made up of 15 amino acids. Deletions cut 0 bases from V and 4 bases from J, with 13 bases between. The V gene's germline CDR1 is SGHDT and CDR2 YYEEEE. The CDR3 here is CASSLGTGSTYGYTF. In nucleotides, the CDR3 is TGTGCCAGCAGCTTGGGCACAGGGAGCACCTATGGCTACACCTTC.

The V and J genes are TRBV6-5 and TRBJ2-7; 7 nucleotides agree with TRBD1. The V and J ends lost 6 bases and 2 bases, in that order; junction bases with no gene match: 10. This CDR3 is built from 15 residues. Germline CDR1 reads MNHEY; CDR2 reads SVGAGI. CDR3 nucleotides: TGTGCCAGCAGACGTCCGGGACAGCTGCCCTACGAGCAGTACTTC. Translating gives CASRRPGQLPYEQYF.

In nucleotides, the CDR3 is TGTGCCAGCAGCTTTTCTGCAGGGGGTTCAAATCAGCCCCAGCATTTT. It specifies CASSFSAGGSNQPQHF. The chain recombines TRBV7-9 with TRBJ1-5; 7 bases line up with TRBD1. The CDR3 sequence is 16 residues long. The germline gives CDR1 SEHNR, CDR2 FQNEAQ (reference sequence). Trimming removed 3 bases from V and 4 bases from J; junction bases left unmatched: 9.

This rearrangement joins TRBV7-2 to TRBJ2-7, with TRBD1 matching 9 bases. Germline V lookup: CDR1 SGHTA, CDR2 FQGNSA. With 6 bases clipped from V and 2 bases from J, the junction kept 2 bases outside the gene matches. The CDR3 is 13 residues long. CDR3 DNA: TGTGCCAGCAGTAGACAGGGGGCCTACGAGCAGTACTTC. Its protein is CASSRQGAYEQYF.

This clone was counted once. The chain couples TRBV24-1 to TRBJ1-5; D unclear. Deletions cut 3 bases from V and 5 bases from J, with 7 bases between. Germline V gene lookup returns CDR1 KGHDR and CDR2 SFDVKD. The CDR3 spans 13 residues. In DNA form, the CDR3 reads TGTGCCACCAGTGATGGGCCTGATCAGCCCCAGCATTTT. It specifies CATSDGPDQPQHF.

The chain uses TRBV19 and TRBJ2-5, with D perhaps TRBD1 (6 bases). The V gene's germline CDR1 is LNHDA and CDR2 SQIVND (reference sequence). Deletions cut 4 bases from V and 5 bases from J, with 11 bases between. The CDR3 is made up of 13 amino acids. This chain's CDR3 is CASSTGAIETQYF. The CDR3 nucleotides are TGTGCCAGTAGTACAGGGGCGATTGAGACCCAGTACTTC.

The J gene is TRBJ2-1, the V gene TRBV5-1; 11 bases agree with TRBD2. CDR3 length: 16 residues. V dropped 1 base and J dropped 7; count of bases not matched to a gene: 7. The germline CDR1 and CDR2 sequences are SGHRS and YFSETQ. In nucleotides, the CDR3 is TGCGCCAGCAGCTTGTCCCTAGCGGGGGGATTTAATGAGCAGTTCTTC. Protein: CASSLSLAGGFNEQFF.

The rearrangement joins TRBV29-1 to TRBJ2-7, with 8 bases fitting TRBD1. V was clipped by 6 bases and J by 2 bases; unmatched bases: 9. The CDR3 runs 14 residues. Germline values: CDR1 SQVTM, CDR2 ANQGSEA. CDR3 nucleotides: TGCAGCGTCGCCACCGGGACAGGCGCCTACGAGCAGTACTTC. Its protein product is CSVATGTGAYEQYF.

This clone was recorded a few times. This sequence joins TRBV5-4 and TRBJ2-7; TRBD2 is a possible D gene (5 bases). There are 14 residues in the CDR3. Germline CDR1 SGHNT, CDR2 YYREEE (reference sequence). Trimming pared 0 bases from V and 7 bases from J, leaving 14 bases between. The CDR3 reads CASSLVTGEREQYF. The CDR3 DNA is TGTGCCAGCAGCTTGGTAACTGGGGAGCGGGAGCAGTACTTC.

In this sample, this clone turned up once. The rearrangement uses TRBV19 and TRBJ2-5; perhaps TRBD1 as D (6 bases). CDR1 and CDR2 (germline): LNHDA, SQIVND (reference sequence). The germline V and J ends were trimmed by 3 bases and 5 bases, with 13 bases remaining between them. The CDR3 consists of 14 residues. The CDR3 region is CASSIHGGGETQYF. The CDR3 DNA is TGTGCCAGTAGTATTCATGGGGGCGGGGAGACCCAGTACTTC.

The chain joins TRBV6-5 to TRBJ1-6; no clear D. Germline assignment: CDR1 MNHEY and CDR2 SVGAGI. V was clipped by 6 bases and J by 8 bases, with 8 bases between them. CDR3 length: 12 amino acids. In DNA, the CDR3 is TGTGCCAGCAGAGCCCATGATTCACCCCTCCACTTT. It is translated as CASRAHDSPLHF.

The CDR3 sequence: CASSGLNEQFF. CDR3 coding DNA: TGTGCCAGCAGTGGTCTCAATGAGCAGTTCTTC. The chain couples TRBV2 to TRBJ2-1; D gene uncertain. Germline V CDR1 and CDR2: SNHLY, FYNNEI. The CDR3 consists of 11 residues. V was pared by 4 bases and J by 6 bases, with 4 bases between.

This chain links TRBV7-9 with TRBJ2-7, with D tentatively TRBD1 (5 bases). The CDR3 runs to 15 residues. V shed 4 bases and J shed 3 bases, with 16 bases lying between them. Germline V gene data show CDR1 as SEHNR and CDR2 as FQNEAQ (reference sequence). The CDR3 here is CASSSQQGANYEQYF. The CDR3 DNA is TGTGCCAGCAGCTCTCAGCAGGGCGCAAACTACGAGCAGTACTTC. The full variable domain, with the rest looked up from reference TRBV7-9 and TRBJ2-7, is DTGVSQNPRHKITKRGQNVTFRCDPISEHNRLYWYRQTLGQGPEFLTYFQNEAQLEKSRLLSDRFSAERPKGSFSTLEIQRTEQGDSAMYLCASSSQQGANYEQYFGPGTRLTVT.